This is a list of T cell receptor beta chains from one sample in a study of response to subunit inactivated influenza vaccine. MiXCR, run by TCRdb on the RT-PCR reads, gives a single entry per CDR3 protein. The sample contains 290,000 or so distinct CDR3 sequences, approximately 21% of which appear only once. The specimen comprised PBMCs from blood, sampled 21 months after vaccination. The receptors shown here come from a man aged 50 to 75 who received an inactivated influenza vaccine. Each CDR3 is given with its conserved first and last residue.

TRBV18,CASSGDRASNQPQHF
TRBV20-1,CSATIPRNTEAFF
TRBV6-2/TRBV6-3,CASSPGLAAFEQYF
TRBV27,CASSLTSGGANEQFF
TRBV5-1,CASRRPGGSNTEAFF
TRBV5-1,CASSLQELGGKLFF
TRBV12-3/TRBV12-4,CASSSSIAGAVYF
TRBV27,CASSTSGDRAGAETQYF
TRBV28,CASGGQGEAFF
TRBV12-3/TRBV12-4,CASRPAHRKEQFF
TRBV28,CASTYTDTQYF
TRBV29-1,CSVRTDRNYEQYF
TRBV20-1,CSASQGQEVQPQHF
TRBV2,CASSQGGRNTEAFF
TRBV5-1,CASSLQPARQEEETQYF
TRBV7-9,CASSPGGVTEAFF
TRBV10-3,CAISDDRESETQYF
TRBV4-3,CASSQGWGFQETQYF
TRBV29-1,CSVAPRLAGAYNEQFF
TRBV4-3,CASSQEREDYQETQYF
TRBV11-2,CASSLDRVSYNSPLHF
TRBV5-1,CASSPRGANNEQFF
TRBV6-5,CASSYSKGVPEAFF
TRBV4-1,CASSRSTDTQYF
TRBV4-3,CASSQDGGGGNSPLHF
TRBV6-5,CASSYSRSSNQPQHF
TRBV30,CAWGSGLGSPLHF
TRBV20-1,CSASFLSTGELFF
TRBV7-8,CASSLRRLQETQYF
TRBV20-1,CSASQETNTEAFF
TRBV5-6,CASSPAGGGNQPQHF